These 30 T cell receptor beta chains came from one sample sequenced in a study of cytomegalovirus exposure and HLA in healthy donors. A multiplex PCR was run with 60 Vbeta primers and 13 Jbeta primers. Profiling relied on immunoSEQ multiplex PCR, and the TCRdb table lists in-frame clones only, not all of them. The repertoire includes 160,000 or so clones, less than 80% of them detected once, and about 0.72% sits in the top ten. What was sequenced was PBMCs. The receptors were gathered from a woman aged 40 to 50 in good health and CMV-seronegative.

This chain connects TRBV5-1 to TRBJ2-7; 8 nucleotides agree with TRBD2. With V trimmed by 4 bases and J by 3 bases, 6 bases remained unmatched. The V gene's germline CDR1 is SGHRS and CDR2 YFSETQ. This CDR3 is 14 amino acids long. CDR3 nucleotides: TGCGCCAGCAGCCCGGGGGGGGCCCGCTACGAGCAGTACTTC. Amino acids: CASSPGGARYEQYF.

The chain links TRBV11-1 to TRBJ2-7, with 10 bases lining up with TRBD2. The CDR3 has 15 amino acids. J lost 7 bases, V lost 4 bases, and 10 bases had no gene match. Germline V gives CDR1 SGHAT, CDR2 FQDESV (reference sequence). CDR3 sequence: CASSSGLAVSREQYF. The DNA of the CDR3 is TGTGCCAGCAGCTCCGGACTAGCGGTCTCTAGGGAGCAGTACTTC.

The rearrangement uses TRBV5-8 and TRBJ2-3, with D perhaps matching TRBD1 (6 bases). V gave up 3 bases and J gave up 3 bases, with 11 bases separating them. Germline CDR1 SGHTS, CDR2 YDEGEE. The CDR3 is made up of 14 amino acids. CDR3 loop: CASSSSRGTDTQYF. CDR3 DNA: TGTGCCAGCAGCTCTTCTAGGGGGACAGATACGCAGTATTTT.

The gene calls are TRBV28 and TRBJ2-1, with D maybe TRBD1 (5 bases). Looked up from germline, CDR1 is MDHEN and CDR2 is SYDVKM. The CDR3 spans 13 residues. V was pared by 3 bases and J by 6 bases, with 9 bases between. In DNA, the CDR3 is TGTGCCAGCAGTTTGGGGCAGGGCAATGAGCAGTTCTTC. It specifies CASSLGQGNEQFF. Full variable domain (outside the CDR3, taken from reference TRBV28 and TRBJ2-1): DVKVTQSSRYLVKRTGEKVFLECVQDMDHENMFWYRQDPGLGLRLIYFSYDVKMKEKGDIPEGYSVSREKKERFSLILESASTNQTSMYLCASSLGQGNEQFFGPGTRLTVL.

J is TRBJ2-1 and V is TRBV2; a possible D gene is TRBD2 (6 bases). Trimming cost V 2 bases and J 12 bases, with 20 bases left between them. From germline, CDR1 is SNHLY and CDR2 FYNNEI. The CDR3 length is 15 residues. In DNA form, the CDR3 reads TGTGCCAGCAGTGAAAGGCCAGGGAGGACCGCTTGGCAGTTCTTC. It yields the protein CASSERPGRTAWQFF. The full variable domain, its missing parts supplied by reference TRBV2 and TRBJ2-1, is EPEVTQTPSHQVTQMGQEVILRCVPISNHLYFYWYRQILGQKVEFLVSFYNNEISEKSEIFDDQFSVERPDGSNFTLKIRSTKLEDSAMYFCASSERPGRTAWQFFGPGTRLTVL.

This clone has a single count. The chain couples TRBV10-2 to TRBJ2-7; D perhaps matches TRBD2 (6 bases). The V and J ends lost 6 bases and 3 bases respectively, with 12 bases between them. Per the germline V gene, CDR1 is WSHSY and CDR2 is SAAADI. The CDR3 spans 13 residues. This CDR3 is CASSSGRRYEQYF. CDR3 in DNA: TGCGCCAGCAGCTCGGGGAGGCGCTACGAGCAGTACTTC.

The chain is built from TRBV7-9 and TRBJ2-1, with TRBD2 matching over 8 bases. Germline CDR1 and CDR2: SEHNR and FQNEAQ (reference sequence). With V trimmed by 9 bases and J by 6 bases, 10 bases remained unmatched. This CDR3 has 14 residues. This CDR3 is CARTGTSRGNEQFF. The DNA for the CDR3 is TGTGCCAGAACTGGGACTAGTCGTGGCAATGAGCAGTTCTTC.

In its sample, this clone was seen once. At one boundary the junction diverges from the germline segment, which might be a read error. The V call is TRBV7-7, the J call TRBJ1-4; possibly TRBD1 for D (6 bases). In germline, CDR1 is SSHAT, CDR2 FNYEAQ (reference sequence). This CDR3 has 15 amino acids. CDR3 sequence reads: CASSLGRGGSEKLFF. DNA of the CDR3: TGTGCTAGCAGCTTAGGCAGGGGTGGGAGTGAAAAACTGTTTTTT.

The gene calls are TRBV9 and TRBJ1-6; 9 bases match TRBD1. CDR3 length: 16 amino acids. J was trimmed by 9 bases and V by 5 bases; bases with no gene match: 12. Germline CDR1 and CDR2: SGDLS and YYNGEE. CDR3 coding DNA: TGTGCCAGCAGGGGTCCCGGGACAGGGATGGGTTCACCCCTCCACTTT. Translation gives CASRGPGTGMGSPLHF.

This rearrangement joins TRBV5-5 to TRBJ2-7; TRBD1 matches 8 bases. V gave up 4 bases and J gave up 2 bases; unmatched junction bases: 5. CDR1 and CDR2 from the germline V gene are SGHKS and YYEKEE (reference sequence). The CDR3 contains 14 residues. DNA for the CDR3: TGTGCCAGCAGCGAAGTGACAGGGGCCTACGAGCAGTACTTC. Protein sequence: CASSEVTGAYEQYF. The full variable domain, its missing parts supplied by reference TRBV5-5 and TRBJ2-7, is DAGVTQSPTHLIKTRGQQVTLRCSPISGHKSVSWYQQVLGQGPQFIFQYYEKEERGRGNFPDRFSARQFPNYSSELNVNALLLGDSALYLCASSEVTGAYEQYFGPGTRLTVT.

The rearrangement uses TRBV6-1 and TRBJ1-2; D remains ambiguous. V lost 2 bases and J 2 bases, leaving 6 bases between the germline ends. The CDR3 has 13 amino acids. Per the germline V gene, CDR1 is MNHNS and CDR2 is SASEGT. The CDR3 bases are TGTGCCAGCAGTGAACTAGGAAACTATGGCTACACCTTC. Translation gives CASSELGNYGYTF.

The V call is TRBV6-5, the J call TRBJ2-1; TRBD2 agrees at 13 bases. V gave up 4 bases and J gave up 2 bases; unmatched junction bases: 2. The CDR3 runs 16 residues. Germline CDR1 MNHEY, CDR2 SVGAGI. The CDR3 region has the DNA TGTGCCAGCAGTTGGACTAGCGGGAGACCCTACAATGAGCAGTTCTTC. Translated: CASSWTSGRPYNEQFF.

This clone has a handful of counts. J is TRBJ2-2 and V is TRBV30; 7 bases are shared with TRBD1. V lost 0 bases to trimming and J lost 7 bases; unmatched junction nucleotides: 11. CDR3 length: 16 residues. Per the germline V gene, CDR1 is GTSNPN and CDR2 is SVGIG (reference sequence). The CDR3 DNA follows: TGTGCCTGGAGTGTGAGGGGGCCCCTCGGGGACGGGGAGCTGTTTTTT. Translation gives CAWSVRGPLGDGELFF.

The chain has TRBV19 and TRBJ1-2; D is perhaps TRBD1 (6 bases). CDR3 length equals 14 residues. V was trimmed by 8 bases and J by 7 bases, leaving 20 bases between them. Germline lookup yields CDR1 LNHDA and CDR2 SQIVND (reference sequence). CDR3 DNA: TGTGCCAGTCTTGCCACGGGGGGCGCGTCTGGCTACACCTTC. This codes for CASLATGGASGYTF.

The chain joins TRBV7-2 to TRBJ2-7, with unresolved D. The V and J ends lost 0 bases and 6 bases respectively, with 15 bases between them. The length of the CDR3 is 15 residues. Germline V gene sequence: CDR1 SGHTA, CDR2 FQGNSA. The CDR3 spells CASSLALTSRSEQYF. The CDR3 nucleotides are TGTGCCAGCAGCTTAGCCTTAACGTCTAGGAGCGAGCAGTACTTC. Together with reference TRBV7-2 and TRBJ2-7, the CDR3 gives the full variable domain: GAGVSQSPSNKVTEKGKDVELRCDPISGHTALYWYRQSLGQGLEFLIYFQGNSAPDKSGLPSDRFSAERTGGSVSTLTIQRTQQEDSAVYLCASSLALTSRSEQYFGPGTRLTVT.

This clone occurred a few times. The CDR3 reads CASSNGPASGEQYF. The DNA for the CDR3 is TGTGCCAGCAGCAACGGCCCTGCCAGCGGCGAGCAGTACTTC. The chain has TRBV21-1 and TRBJ2-7; the table's D call TRBD2 went unverified against the DNA. TRBV21-1 is a recognized pseudogene. The CDR3 spans 14 residues.

The V call is TRBV28, the J call TRBJ1-1; D is uncertain. Trimming took 9 bases from V and 1 from J, leaving 21 bases between them. The CDR3 sequence is 16 residues long. Germline V CDR1 and CDR2: MDHEN, SYDVKM. For the CDR3, the DNA is TGTGCCAGTCCCCCGCGGGTGGGAGGAGGGAACACTGAAGCTTTCTTT. Encoded protein: CASPPRVGGGNTEAFF. The entire variable domain, with the rest obtained from reference TRBV28 and TRBJ1-1, is as follows: DVKVTQSSRYLVKRTGEKVFLECVQDMDHENMFWYRQDPGLGLRLIYFSYDVKMKEKGDIPEGYSVSREKKERFSLILESASTNQTSMYLCASPPRVGGGNTEAFFGQGTRLTVV.

J is TRBJ1-1 and V is TRBV5-6, with D maybe TRBD1 (6 bases). Deletions cut 4 bases from V and 7 bases from J, with 20 bases between. The CDR3 extends over 15 amino acids. Germline V CDR1 and CDR2: SGHDT, YYEEEE. The CDR3 sequence: CASSRLDRQAGEAFF. CDR3 DNA sequence: TGTGCCAGCAGCCGCCTCGACAGGCAGGCTGGTGAAGCTTTCTTT.

The chain uses TRBV7-9 and TRBJ1-2; D is uncertain. V lost 0 bases and J 6 bases, leaving 11 bases between the germline ends. CDR3 length: 14 amino acids. CDR1 and CDR2 (germline): SEHNR, FQNEAQ (reference sequence). In DNA form, the CDR3 reads TGTGCCAGCAGCTTAGCGAGGCTGAAGGATGGCTACACCTTC. This gives the protein CASSLARLKDGYTF.

This clone was seen more than once but under ten times. The J gene is TRBJ2-1, the V gene TRBV6-5; TRBD1 agrees at 9 bases. V was pared by 2 bases and J by 8 bases, with 7 bases of the junction left unmatched. CDR3 length equals 15 residues. Germline V gene sequence: CDR1 MNHEY, CDR2 SVGAGI. The CDR3 bases are TGTGCCAGCAGTTACGGCGGGACAGGGAACGATGAGCAGTTCTTC. Protein: CASSYGGTGNDEQFF.

This chain links TRBV5-4 with TRBJ1-1; TRBD1 agrees at 8 bases. This CDR3 has 15 residues. The V gene end was trimmed by 4 bases and the J gene end by 3 bases; junction bases not matched to a gene: 8. Germline CDR1 is SGHNT and CDR2 is YYREEE (reference sequence). In DNA, the CDR3 is TGTGCCAGCAGCACCGGACAGGGAGGGGACACTGAAGCTTTCTTT. It encodes CASSTGQGGDTEAFF. Filled out from reference TRBV5-4 and TRBJ1-1, the complete variable domain reads ETGVTQSPTHLIKTRGQQVTLRCSSQSGHNTVSWYQQALGQGPQFIFQYYREEENGRGNFPPRFSGLQFPNYSSELNVNALELDDSALYLCASSTGQGGDTEAFFGQGTRLTVV.

The chain uses TRBV28 and TRBJ2-5; maybe TRBD1 (7 bases). Trimming stripped 6 bases from V and 5 bases from J, with 10 bases between. The length of the CDR3 is 12 residues. Looked up from germline, CDR1 is MDHEN and CDR2 is SYDVKM. The CDR3 protein is CASSRGDETQYF. In DNA, the CDR3 is TGTGCCAGCAGCAGGGGGGACGAGACCCAGTACTTC.

The chain links TRBV27 to TRBJ2-7; TRBD2 aligns across 14 bases. Unmatched junction bases numbered 3, after V lost 5 bases and J lost 3 bases. This CDR3 contains 15 residues. Germline V gene lookup returns CDR1 MNHEY and CDR2 SMNVEV (reference sequence). Written as DNA, the CDR3 is TGTGCCAGCAGTCTCGGACTAGCGGGGGGCTACGAGCAGTACTTC. Translated: CASSLGLAGGYEQYF.

This sequence joins TRBV5-4 and TRBJ2-7; 11 bases match TRBD2. Germline V gene lookup returns CDR1 SGHNT and CDR2 YYREEE (reference sequence). The CDR3 is 13 amino acids. V lost 5 bases to trimming and J lost 8 bases; unmatched junction nucleotides: 6. The CDR3 DNA sequence: TGTGCCAGCAGACCGGGACTAGCGGACCAGCAGTACTTC. The encoded protein is CASRPGLADQQYF.

The J gene is TRBJ2-3, the V gene TRBV5-1; no clear D. The CDR3 is 15 residues long. Germline lookup yields CDR1 SGHRS and CDR2 YFSETQ. Trimming took off 5 bases at V and 0 bases at J, with 13 bases between the two ends. The CDR3 loop is CASSKLRTSTDTQYF. The CDR3 region has the DNA TGCGCCAGCAGTAAGTTAAGAACTAGCACAGATACGCAGTATTTT.

This sequence joins TRBV7-8 and TRBJ1-2, with D unresolved. Germline values: CDR1 SGHVS, CDR2 FQNEAQ. V was clipped by 4 bases and J by 5 bases, with 11 bases between them. The CDR3 is 13 amino acids. The CDR3 spells CASSSTGLYGYTF. The CDR3 DNA sequence: TGTGCCAGCAGCTCAACCGGACTATATGGCTACACCTTC.

The rearrangement links TRBV6-4 to TRBJ2-1; 10 nucleotides line up with TRBD2. This CDR3 has 15 amino acids. CDR1 is MRHNA and CDR2 is SNTAGT in the germline V gene. V gave up 5 bases and J gave up 5 bases; unmatched junction bases: 6. The CDR3 coding sequence is TGTGCCAGCAGTCCCACAGGACTAGCGGACAATGAGCAGTTCTTC. It is translated as CASSPTGLADNEQFF.

The chain has TRBV7-3 and TRBJ2-3, with TRBD2 matching over 11 bases. Germline V lookup: CDR1 SGHTA, CDR2 FQGTGA. The V and J ends lost 5 bases and 2 bases, in that order; junction bases with no gene match: 3. The CDR3 runs to 15 residues. CDR3 residues: CASSGTSGTTDTQYF. CDR3 DNA: TGTGCCAGCAGCGGGACTAGCGGAACCACAGATACGCAGTATTTT.

This rearrangement joins TRBV7-9 to TRBJ2-1; D not certain. CDR1 and CDR2 (germline): SEHNR, FQNEAQ (reference sequence). V lost 5 bases, J lost 5 bases, and 7 bases lay in between. The CDR3 runs to 12 residues. The CDR3 reads CASSPDNNEQFF. CDR3 coding DNA: TGTGCCAGCAGCCCAGACAACAATGAGCAGTTCTTC. The entire variable domain, with the rest obtained from reference TRBV7-9 and TRBJ2-1, is as follows: DTGVSQNPRHKITKRGQNVTFRCDPISEHNRLYWYRQTLGQGPEFLTYFQNEAQLEKSRLLSDRFSAERPKGSFSTLEIQRTEQGDSAMYLCASSPDNNEQFFGPGTRLTVL.

The chain links TRBV14 to TRBJ1-1, with D possibly TRBD1 on 5 matching bases. The CDR3 is 14 residues long. CDR1 is SGHDN and CDR2 is FVKESK in the germline V gene. V was cut by 2 bases and J by 4 bases, with 11 bases left in between. The CDR3 here is CASSQRPGGTEAFF. The CDR3 region has the DNA TGTGCCAGCAGCCAACGGCCGGGGGGCACTGAAGCTTTCTTT.